This TCR beta chain was recovered during a study of T cell repertoires in cytomegalovirus infection. The CDR3 consists of 16 residues. With 3 bases removed from V and 4 bases from J, the gap between germline ends came to 15 bases. Germline CDR1 MNHNS, CDR2 SASEGT. TCRdb independently ran MiXCR on the reads; one entry per CDR3 protein. The sample shows approximately 500,000 distinct CDR3 sequences, 16% of them seen only once. The TCR sequence derives from a human donor in good health (CMV status not recorded). Some clones in this sample may be carry-over from other donors' samples. The sample was CD8+ T cells from PBMCs. The chain uses TRBV6-1 and TRBJ2-2; D might be TRBD1 or TRBD2, each matching 5 bases. The CDR3: CASSDPTKGRTGELFF. As DNA, the CDR3 is TGTGCCAGCAGTGATCCGACGAAGGGACGCACCGGGGAGCTGTTTTTT.